A single TCR beta chain is shown here with its context. Its antigen is still unknown. Primers: 60 Vbeta forward and 13 Jbeta reverse. In the source study's methods: Roughly 76 million unique TCR beta chains, roughly 11 million of them shared, were counted by a later analysis. Clones were read by immunoSEQ multiplex PCR, and TCRdb kept only the in-frame ones, dropping some. That table gives V, J and clone size, and the DNA gave D and trimming. The sample lists 130,000 or so clones, roughly 71% seen once, with 1.3% in the top ten. The CDR3 consists of 13 residues. V lost 7 bases and J lost 6; bases outside the gene matches: 6. Germline-derived CDR1 and CDR2 are SNHLY and FYNNEI. The data were obtained in a study of cytomegalovirus exposure and HLA in healthy donors. Study conclusions and caveats: A later analysis linked a missense variant in DCLRE1C to the trimming of TCR beta V and J genes. Cytomegalovirus-associated status was assigned to around 160 TCR beta chains.

V usage is TRBV2 and J usage is TRBJ1-1; 9 bases align to TRBD1. The receptor's source is a woman aged 40 to 50 in good health and CMV-seronegative. Material for sequencing was PBMCs. The CDR3 loop reads CASKNTGGPEAFF. DNA for the CDR3: TGTGCCAGCAAGAACACAGGGGGCCCTGAAGCTTTCTTT.